These T cell receptor beta chains were read from a single sample in a study of identical twins. TCRdb re-analysed the 5' RACE reads in MiXCR, keeping a single row per CDR3 protein. The table includes 1,800,000 or so distinct CDR3 sequences, 32% detected once. What was sequenced was cord blood. Receptors originate from a newborn girl in good health. Both conserved end residues are part of each CDR3. Fields, in order: D gene, clone size, J gene, V gene, CDR3 protein, CDR3 DNA. The D gene is left open where the match is weak. Not every row has a clone size; where given, it reads once, few, many or a size class.

D gene: -
clone size: -
J gene: TRBJ1-6
V gene: TRBV20-1
CDR3 protein: CSAAGTNNSPLHF
CDR3 DNA: TGCAGTGCTGCCGGGACAAACAATTCACCCCTCCACTTT

D gene: -
clone size: -
J gene: TRBJ1-2
V gene: TRBV4-2
CDR3 protein: CASSRAETGNAIGYTF
CDR3 DNA: TGTGCCAGCAGCCGAGCAGAAACAGGGAACGCTATTGGCTACACCTTC

D gene: -
clone size: -
J gene: TRBJ1-1
V gene: TRBV3-1
CDR3 protein: CASSQQGEAFF
CDR3 DNA: TGTGCCAGCAGCCAACAGGGGGAAGCTTTCTTT

D gene: -
clone size: few
J gene: TRBJ2-7
V gene: TRBV3-1
CDR3 protein: CASSRTWVYEQYF
CDR3 DNA: TGTGCCAGCAGCCGGACATGGGTCTACGAGCAGTACTTC

D gene: -
clone size: many
J gene: TRBJ1-2
V gene: TRBV6-6
CDR3 protein: CASSKQGPYGYTF
CDR3 DNA: TGTGCCAGCAGTAAACAGGGCCCCTATGGCTACACCTTC

D gene: -
clone size: -
J gene: TRBJ2-5
V gene: TRBV10-3
CDR3 protein: CAISPGGETQYF
CDR3 DNA: TGTGCCATCAGTCCAGGGGGGGAGACCCAGTACTTC

D gene: TRBD2
clone size: few
J gene: TRBJ2-3
V gene: TRBV20-1
CDR3 protein: CSARDPSGRGRDTQYF
CDR3 DNA: TGCAGTGCTAGAGATCCCAGCGGGAGGGGGAGAGATACGCAGTATTTT

D gene: -
clone size: few
J gene: TRBJ1-6
V gene: TRBV25-1
CDR3 protein: CASSPTVLYNSPLHF
CDR3 DNA: TGTGCCAGCAGCCCGACAGTCCTTTATAATTCACCCCTCCACTTT

D gene: -
clone size: few
J gene: TRBJ2-1
V gene: TRBV4-1
CDR3 protein: CASSQEMKGRNEQFF
CDR3 DNA: TGCGCCAGCAGCCAAGAGATGAAGGGGCGCAATGAGCAGTTCTTC

D gene: -
clone size: -
J gene: TRBJ2-3
V gene: TRBV20-1
CDR3 protein: CSARDVGSGRTDTQYF
CDR3 DNA: TGCAGTGCTAGAGACGTCGGGTCAGGGCGCACAGATACGCAGTATTTT